This record concerns one TCR beta chain sequence. Deletions cut 1 base from V and 2 bases from J, with 9 bases between. CDR1 LNHNV and CDR2 YYDKDF come from the germline V gene (reference sequence). The CDR3 covers 14 residues. This entry is derived from a study of blood T cell repertoires in COVID-19. Study context: Acute and convalescent COVID-19 samples came from the United States, Italy and Spain.

This table comes from immunoSEQ multiplex PCR, and its TCRdb copy is limited to in-frame clones, with some not included. This sample has about 430,000 clones, with roughly 84% found just once. The clonotype originates from a woman in her late teens or twenties who had been exposed to COVID-19. Sequenced material: PBMCs or T cells enriched from blood (not recorded which). This chain joins TRBV15 and TRBJ2-7; D is possibly TRBD2 (6 bases). The chain's CDR3 is CATSRGGEAYEQYF. CDR3 in DNA: TGTGCCACCAGCAGAGGGGGGGAAGCCTACGAGCAGTACTTC.